This T cell receptor (beta chain) originates from a study of blood T cell repertoires in COVID-19. Study-wide background: In each case, the material was cDNA or gDNA derived from T cells, B-cell-depleted T cells, or PBMCs.

Under the authors' procedure: How many nucleated cells were present was estimated from reference gene primer amplification. Method: immunoSEQ multiplex PCR; TCRdb's copy keeps in-frame clones and lacks some. The V and J calls and clone size come from that table; D and trimming were worked out from the DNA. The sample has over 95,000 clones, approximately 90% seen once. Trimming left V 3 bases short and J 1 base short, with 17 bases between. The CDR3 totals 16 residues. Germline assignment: CDR1 SQVTM and CDR2 ANQGSEA. V is TRBV29-1 and J is TRBJ2-3; D is perhaps TRBD1 (5 bases). The receptor's source is a human donor with acute or convalescent COVID-19. The donor label of this sample is uncertain. The sample consisted of peripheral blood. CDR3 DNA sequence: TGCAGCGTTGACGTCGGAGCAGGGCCGGGCACAGATACGCAGTATTTT. Protein sequence: CSVDVGAGPGTDTQYF.